These T cell receptor beta chains were read from a single sample in a study of shared T cell receptors in the human thymus. Clones were read by immunoSEQ multiplex PCR, and TCRdb kept only the in-frame ones, dropping some. The data contain some 660,000 clones, about 89% of them seen just once; the ten biggest clones take up 0.0094%. This sample also belongs to another study, concerning human thymus T cells.

Material: thymocytes. These receptors were collected from a boy in the first two years of life with a congenital heart defect. CDR3s include the opening cysteine and the closing phenylalanine or tryptophan. D genes are given only for firm matches. A clone size is listed for some rows: how often the clone was seen (once, few, many), or a class if it is expanded.

D gene,clone size,J gene,V gene,CDR3 DNA,CDR3 protein
TRBD1,.,TRBJ2-3,TRBV28,TGTGCCAGCAGTTTGCACGACAGGGGGGAGAATACGCAGTATTTT,CASSLHDRGENTQYF
TRBD2,once,TRBJ2-4,TRBV7-2,TGTGCCAGCAGACCGGGACTAGCGGGGGTTCAGGACATTCAGTACTTC,CASRPGLAGVQDIQYF
TRBD2,once,TRBJ2-2,TRBV28,TGTGCCAGCAGTTTGCTAGCGGCGAACACCGGGGAGCTGTTTTTT,CASSLLAANTGELFF
.,once,TRBJ2-3,TRBV5-1,TGCGCCAGCAGGATTTACTACAGCACAGATACGCAGTATTTT,CASRIYYSTDTQYF
.,once,TRBJ2-3,TRBV28,TGTGCCAGCAGTTTCCAGGGTCCAGATACGCAGTATTTT,CASSFQGPDTQYF
TRBD1,.,TRBJ1-4,TRBV4-3,TGCGCCAGCAGCCAAGAGGAAGGAGGACAGGCGTATGAAAAACTGTTTTTT,CASSQEEGGQAYEKLFF
TRBD1,.,TRBJ1-2,TRBV29-1,TGCAGCGTTGATCCCCGGGGGACAGGGGAGGGCTACACCTTC,CSVDPRGTGEGYTF
.,.,TRBJ1-5,TRBV28,TGTGCCGGCGGGGGGGAAAGCAATCAGCCCCAGCATTTT,CAGGGESNQPQHF
TRBD2,.,TRBJ2-7,TRBV28,TGTGCCAGCAGTTCCCCGGGGGGGGAAGAGGACGAGCAGTACTTC,CASSSPGGEEDEQYF
.,once,TRBJ2-1,TRBV21-1,TGTGCCAGCAGCAAAGGGGGGTATCAACCGGGACTAGCGGAGGATAATGAGCAGTTCTTC,CASSKGGYQPGLAEDNEQFF
.,once,TRBJ1-5,TRBV18,TGTGCCAGCTCACCAACACCTAGTGCGAACAATCAGCCCCAGCATTTT,CASSPTPSANNQPQHF
TRBD2,once,TRBJ2-1,TRBV2,TGTGCCAGCAGTGAAGGACTAGCGGCCCACAATGAGCAGTTCTTC,CASSEGLAAHNEQFF
.,.,TRBJ2-7,TRBV7-9,TGTGCCAGCAGCTTTGGCAGGGCCTACGAGCAGTACTTC,CASSFGRAYEQYF
.,.,TRBJ1-2,TRBV5-6,TGTGCCAGCAGCTTGATCAGCTATGGCTACACCTTC,CASSLISYGYTF
.,.,TRBJ2-7,TRBV11-1,TGTGCCAGCAGCCAAGGGGGTAGGACGAACTACGAGCAGTACTTC,CASSQGGRTNYEQYF
.,.,TRBJ1-5,TRBV6-9,TGTGCCTCGACAGGCGAGCAGCCCCAGCATTTT,CASTGEQPQHF
.,few,TRBJ1-3,TRBV5-6,TGTGCCAGCAGCCGGCGGGGTGTGGCACACTCTGGAAACACCATATATTTT,CASSRRGVAHSGNTIYF
TRBD1,.,TRBJ1-2,TRBV4-1,TGCGCCAGCAGCCAAGTGGACAGGTTATATGGCTACACCTTC,CASSQVDRLYGYTF
.,.,TRBJ2-1,TRBV28,TGTGCCAGCAGTCTCACAGCGGGCCTCTACAATGAGCAGTTCTTC,CASSLTAGLYNEQFF
TRBD2,.,TRBJ2-2,TRBV4-1,TGCGCCAGCAGCCAGGGACTAGCGGGGGGGCTAAGCGCCGGGGAGCTGTTTTTT,CASSQGLAGGLSAGELFF